A single sample is the source of the 8 T cell receptor beta chains below, sequenced in a study of cytomegalovirus exposure and HLA in healthy donors. Here immunoSEQ multiplex PCR was the method, and the copy in TCRdb shows in-frame clones only, minus some. There are approximately 100,000 clones in the sample; 88% occur only once, and about 1.8% lies in the top ten. Sequenced: PBMCs. The source is a young woman in good health and CMV-seropositive.

The genes are TRBV7-2 and TRBJ2-7, with D uncertain. Germline V lookup: CDR1 SGHTA, CDR2 FQGNSA. This CDR3 is 12 amino acids long. The V end lost 5 bases, the J end lost 5 bases, and 10 bases lay between the germline ends. The CDR3 nucleotides read TGTGCCAGCAGCGCGACTCCGAACGAGCAGTACGTC. Translated: CASSATPNEQYV.

This clone was observed once. The chain links TRBV18 to TRBJ1-5; D possibly corresponds to TRBD1 (5 bases). V was clipped by 2 bases and J by 8 bases, with 13 bases between them. CDR3 length: 14 residues. CDR1 is KGHSH and CDR2 is LQKENI in the germline V gene. CDR3 nucleotide sequence: TGTGCCAGCTCACCAGTGAAGGGGATGGAGCCCCAGCATTTT. Translated, it gives CASSPVKGMEPQHF.

The chain carries TRBV18 and TRBJ1-2; TRBD1 aligns across 8 bases. V dropped 6 bases and J dropped 3; count of bases not matched to a gene: 6. The CDR3 runs 14 residues. In germline, CDR1 is KGHSH, CDR2 LQKENI. Written as DNA, the CDR3 is TGTGCCAGCTCGCCGGGACAGGACTACTATGGCTACACCTTC. Its protein product is CASSPGQDYYGYTF.

V and J are TRBV9 and TRBJ2-1, with a tentative D call TRBD1 (6 bases). Trimming cost V 0 bases and J 0 bases, with 13 bases left between them. Germline CDR1 reads SGDLS; CDR2 reads YYNGEE. CDR3 length equals 17 residues. This CDR3 reads CASSVAVPGASYNEQFF. The CDR3 nucleotides read TGTGCCAGCAGCGTAGCTGTCCCAGGGGCCTCCTACAATGAGCAGTTCTTC.

The chain recombines TRBV9 with TRBJ1-1, with a tentative D call TRBD1 (6 bases). The CDR3 has 17 amino acids. Trimming left V 3 bases short and J 4 bases short, with 22 bases between. Germline CDR1 is SGDLS and CDR2 is YYNGEE. The DNA for the CDR3 is TGTGCCAGCAGCGCGGCCCGGACGAGGGGGTTAGGCACTGAAGCTTTCTTT. Protein sequence: CASSAARTRGLGTEAFF.

CDR3 nucleotides: TGTGCCAGCAGCTTCGACAGGGAGTCAGCTAATGAAAAACTGTTTTTT. Its protein is CASSFDRESANEKLFF. The chain has TRBV7-2 and TRBJ1-4, with 7 bases matching TRBD1. The length of the CDR3 is 16 residues. Per germline, CDR1 SGHTA and CDR2 FQGNSA. V shed 3 bases, J shed 3 bases, and the junction held 7 bases outside the gene matches.

The chain couples TRBV7-2 to TRBJ1-1; D unclear. Germline-derived CDR1 and CDR2 are SGHTA and FQGNSA. V was trimmed by 0 bases and J by 4 bases, leaving 6 bases between them. This CDR3 has 13 amino acids. The CDR3: CASSLAPGTEAFF. The CDR3 bases are TGTGCCAGCAGCTTAGCCCCGGGCACTGAAGCTTTCTTT.

Here the CDR3 reads CASSLEYSASYEQYF. As DNA, the CDR3 is TGTGCCAGCAGCTTGGAATACAGTGCCAGCTACGAGCAGTACTTC. The chain joins TRBV5-6 to TRBJ2-7; D is unresolved. There are 15 residues in the CDR3. Germline CDR1 is SGHDT and CDR2 is YYEEEE. V was pared by 0 bases and J by 3 bases, with 13 bases between.